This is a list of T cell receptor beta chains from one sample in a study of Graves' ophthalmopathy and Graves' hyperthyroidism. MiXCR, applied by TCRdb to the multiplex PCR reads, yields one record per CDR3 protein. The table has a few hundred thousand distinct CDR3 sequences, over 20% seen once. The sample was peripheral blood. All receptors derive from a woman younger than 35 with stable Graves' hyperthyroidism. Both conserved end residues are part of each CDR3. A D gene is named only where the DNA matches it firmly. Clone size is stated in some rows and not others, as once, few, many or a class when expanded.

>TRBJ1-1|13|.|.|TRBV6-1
CASSVWGNTEAFF
TGTGCCAGCAGCGTGTGGGGAAACACTGAAGCTTTCTTT
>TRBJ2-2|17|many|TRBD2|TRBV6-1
CASSEPFLAGGTGELFF
TGTGCCAGCAGTGAACCCTTCCTAGCGGGAGGCACCGGGGAGCTGTTTTTT
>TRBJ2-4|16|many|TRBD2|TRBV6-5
CASSYSGSGRSDIQYF
TGTGCCAGCAGTTACTCGGGTAGCGGGAGGTCAGACATTCAGTACTTC
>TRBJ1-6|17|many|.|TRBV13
CASSLSDGRWETSPLHF
TGTGCCAGCAGCTTATCGGACGGGCGGTGGGAGACATCACCCCTCCACTTT
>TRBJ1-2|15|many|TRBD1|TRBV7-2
CASSSRGRYGYGYTF
TGTGCCAGCAGCTCTAGGGGGCGTTACGGCTATGGCTACACCTTC
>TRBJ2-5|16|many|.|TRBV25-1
CASSAPGVADQETQYF
TGTGCCAGCAGCGCCCCAGGGGTAGCGGACCAAGAGACCCAGTACTTC
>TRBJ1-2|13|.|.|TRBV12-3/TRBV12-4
CASSLAVGDGYTF
TGTGCCAGCAGTTTAGCGGTCGGGGATGGCTACACCTTC
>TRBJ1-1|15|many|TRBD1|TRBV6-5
CASSYGGQGGTEAFF
TGTGCCAGCAGTTACGGCGGACAGGGGGGCACTGAAGCTTTCTTT
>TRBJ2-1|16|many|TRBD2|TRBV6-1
CASSTRLAGPYNEQFF
TGTGCCAGCAGCACGCGACTAGCGGGACCTTACAATGAGCAGTTCTTC
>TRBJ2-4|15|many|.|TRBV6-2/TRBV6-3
CASSGLARAKNIKYF
TGTGCCAGCAGTGGGTTAGCGAGGGCCAAAAACATTAAGTACTTC
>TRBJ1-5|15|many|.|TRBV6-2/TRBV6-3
CASSYRSAVFQPQHF
TGTGCCAGCAGTTACAGGTCTGCGGTATTTCAGCCCCAGCATTTT
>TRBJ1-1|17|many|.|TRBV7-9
CASSHGYGYRDQTEAFF
TGTGCCAGCAGCCACGGATACGGATACAGGGATCAGACTGAAGCTTTCTTT
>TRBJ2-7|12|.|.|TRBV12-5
CASGLPAYEQYF
TGTGCTAGTGGTTTGCCCGCCTACGAGCAGTACTTC
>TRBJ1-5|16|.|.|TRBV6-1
CASGPHTGTGDWPQQF
TGTGCCAGCGGCCCCCACACCGGGACGGGGGATTGGCCCCAGCAGTTT
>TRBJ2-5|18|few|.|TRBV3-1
CASSQEWGLIPWQETQYF
TGTGCCAGCAGCCAAGAGTGGGGGCTGATCCCCTGGCAAGAGACCCAGTACTTC
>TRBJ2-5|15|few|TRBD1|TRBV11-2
CASSSYRGRTETQYF
TGTGCCAGCAGCTCCTACAGGGGGCGCACGGAGACCCAGTACTTC
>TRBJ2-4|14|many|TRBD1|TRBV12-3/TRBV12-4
CASSLQGVPPDQYF
TGTGCCAGCAGTTTGCAGGGGGTGCCGCCAGATCAGTACTTC
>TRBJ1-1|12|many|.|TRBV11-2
CASSLTNTEAFF
TGTGCCAGCAGCTTAACGAACACTGAAGCTTTCTTT
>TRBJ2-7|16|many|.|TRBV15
CATSRGMAGFFYEQYF
TGTGCCACCAGCAGAGGAATGGCAGGGTTTTTCTACGAGCAGTACTTC
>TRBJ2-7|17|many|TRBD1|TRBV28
CASSLYPGGGEAYEQYF
TGTGCCAGCAGTTTATATCCAGGGGGCGGGGAAGCCTACGAGCAGTACTTC
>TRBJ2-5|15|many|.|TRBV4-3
CASSQVLGGGETQYF
TGCGCCAGCAGCCAAGTCCTTGGAGGCGGAGAGACCCAGTACTTC
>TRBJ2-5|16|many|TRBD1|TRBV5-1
CASSPRTGGNQETQYF
TGCGCCAGCAGCCCCAGGACAGGGGGGAACCAAGAGACCCAGTACTTC
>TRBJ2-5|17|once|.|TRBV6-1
CASNPSVSRQAGETQYF
TGTGCCAGCAATCCATCTGTCAGCAGACAGGCAGGGGAGACCCAGTACTTC
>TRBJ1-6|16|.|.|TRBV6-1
CASTEGGRAGGSPLHF
TGTGCCAGCACCGAAGGCGGCAGGGCGGGAGGTTCACCCCTCCACTTT
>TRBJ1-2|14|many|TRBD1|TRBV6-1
CASSEFDRVYGYTF
TGTGCCAGCAGTGAATTCGACAGGGTCTATGGCTACACCTTC
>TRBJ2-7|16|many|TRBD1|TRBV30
CAWSGIGQGATYEQYF
TGTGCCTGGAGTGGGATTGGACAGGGGGCTACCTACGAGCAGTACTTC
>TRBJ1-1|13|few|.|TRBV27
CASRDGPNTEAFF
TGTGCCAGCAGGGATGGACCGAACACTGAAGCTTTCTTT
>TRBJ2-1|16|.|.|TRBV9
CASSVDPAPSDNEQFF
TGTGCCAGCAGCGTAGACCCGGCCCCTTCGGACAATGAGCAGTTCTTC
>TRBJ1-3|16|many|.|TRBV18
CASSPGLFRSGNTIYF
TGTGCCAGCTCACCAGGTCTCTTCCGCTCTGGAAACACCATATATTTT
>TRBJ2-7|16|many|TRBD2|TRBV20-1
CSASGLSGRGIYEQYF
TGCAGTGCTAGTGGACTTAGCGGGAGAGGCATCTACGAGCAGTACTTC
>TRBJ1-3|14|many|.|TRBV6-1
CASTVGESGNTIYF
TGTGCCAGCACGGTGGGCGAATCTGGAAACACCATATATTTT
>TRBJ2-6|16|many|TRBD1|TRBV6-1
CASSGIQGTGANVLTF
TGTGCCAGCAGTGGGATACAGGGGACTGGGGCCAACGTCCTGACTTTC
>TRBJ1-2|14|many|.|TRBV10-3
CAIREGTSNYGYTF
TGTGCCATCAGGGAAGGGACCTCTAACTATGGCTACACCTTC
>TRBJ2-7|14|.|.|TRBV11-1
CASKQLGGTYEQYF
TGTGCCAGCAAACAACTAGGAGGGACCTACGAGCAGTACTTC
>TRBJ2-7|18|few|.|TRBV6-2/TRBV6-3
CASSYIDQVGAEAGEQYF
TGTGCCAGCAGTTATATTGACCAGGTCGGGGCCGAAGCCGGCGAGCAGTACTTC
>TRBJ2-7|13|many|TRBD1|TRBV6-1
CASLQGEGNEQYF
TGTGCCAGCTTACAGGGGGAAGGTAACGAGCAGTACTTC
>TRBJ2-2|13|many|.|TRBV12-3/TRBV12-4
CASSLHSTGELFF
TGTGCCAGCAGCCTTCACAGCACCGGGGAGCTGTTTTTT
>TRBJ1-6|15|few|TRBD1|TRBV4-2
CASSQVDRANSPLHF
TGTGCCAGCAGCCAAGTGGACAGGGCTAATTCACCCCTCCACTTT
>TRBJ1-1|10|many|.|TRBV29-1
CSGANTEAFF
TGCAGCGGGGCGAACACTGAAGCTTTCTTT